This T cell receptor beta chain was observed in a study of blood T cell repertoires in COVID-19. Overall study context: The study drew acute and convalescent COVID-19 samples from the United States, Italy and Spain. Sources were T cells, B-cell-depleted T cells, or PBMCs; the material itself was cDNA or gDNA.

Repertoires were generated with immunoSEQ multiplex PCR, while TCRdb's copy carries only in-frame clones and drops some. The sample gives some 130,000 clones, just over 75% of which show up once; less than 14% is in the top ten. The table lists this clone with a few counts. Sample: peripheral blood. The sequence was obtained from a human donor in a cohort sampled during active COVID-19.

CDR3 region: CASRSGLATDGNGYTF. The CDR3 DNA reads TGCGCCAGCAGATCTGGACTCGCTACCGATGGTAATGGCTACACCTTC. The gene calls are TRBV5-1 and TRBJ1-2; no clear D. Germline CDR1 reads SGHRS; CDR2 reads YFSETQ. The V and J ends lost 5 bases and 6 bases respectively, with 23 bases between them. The CDR3 loop spans 16 amino acids.